The 9 T cell receptor beta chains reported below all come from one sample, sequenced in a study of T cell responses to AZD1222 COVID-19 vaccine (dated by TCRdb to about 2021). Libraries were constructed by the immunoSEQ multiplex PCR assay. TCRdb mirrors the immuneACCESS table, restricted to in-frame sequences. Some clones are absent from its copies; in checked studies, under half trace to an unresolved V gene, and the reason for the others is unknown. The sample table contains 90,000 to 150,000 clones; only one count was recorded for roughly nine tenths of them. The ten largest account for approximately 4.9% of the sample. This specimen's time point label, interpreted: baseline before first vaccination. The input for sequencing was peripheral blood, taken on day 0 of AZD1222 vaccination. These receptors originate from an adult in good health.

The V call is TRBV7-9, the J call TRBJ1-2; the match to TRBD1 covers 10 bases. With 7 bases clipped from V and 1 base from J, the junction kept 6 bases outside the gene matches. Germline assignment: CDR1 SEHNR and CDR2 FQNEAQ (reference sequence). CDR3 size: 15 residues. The CDR3 reads CASNYWDRGNYGYTF. In nucleotides, the CDR3 is TGTGCCAGCAACTATTGGGACAGGGGTAACTATGGCTACACCTTC.

The rearrangement joins TRBV16 to TRBJ1-4, with a possible D match to TRBD1 (6 bases). Germline CDR1 KGHSY, CDR2 FQNENV. The CDR3 contains 15 residues. Trimming removed 2 bases at V and 4 bases at J, with 11 bases between. DNA for the CDR3: TGTGCCAGCAGCCAAGCCAGGGGTATTAATGAAAAACTGTTTTTT. This codes for CASSQARGINEKLFF.

The table lists this clone with a few counts. The rearrangement joins TRBV10-1 to TRBJ2-5; D is possibly TRBD1 (5 bases). From germline, CDR1 is WNHNN and CDR2 SYGVQD (reference sequence). V gave up 5 bases and J gave up 4 bases, with 5 bases separating them. This CDR3 comprises 11 residues. This chain's CDR3 is CASSQGETQYF. In nucleotides, the CDR3 is TGCGCCAGCAGTCAGGGAGAGACCCAGTACTTC.

The V gene is TRBV18, the J gene TRBJ2-7; 7 bases match TRBD1. The germline V gene encodes CDR1 KGHSH and CDR2 LQKENI. The CDR3 covers 14 residues. V was clipped by 5 bases and J by 0 bases; unmatched bases: 4. The CDR3 reads CASSKGATSYEQYF. As DNA, the CDR3 is TGTGCCAGCTCAAAGGGGGCAACCTCCTACGAGCAGTACTTC.

This chain uses TRBV27 with TRBJ2-7; the D gene could be TRBD1 or TRBD2 (6 bases each). V lost 6 bases, J lost 6 bases, and 12 bases lay in between. CDR1 MNHEY and CDR2 SMNVEV come from the germline V gene (reference sequence). The CDR3 totals 12 residues. This CDR3 reads CASRLGGGEQYF. The CDR3 DNA reads TGTGCCAGCAGACTCGGAGGGGGCGAGCAGTACTTC.

This chain uses TRBV6-5 with TRBJ1-2; 7 positions agree with TRBD1. Germline trimming cut 0 bases from V and 7 bases from J; bases unmatched to any gene: 5. The CDR3 is made up of 14 amino acids. Germline V lookup: CDR1 MNHEY, CDR2 SVGAGI. The CDR3 region has the DNA TGTGCCAGCAGTTACTCATCAGGGGGACTTGGCTACACCTTC. Protein sequence: CASSYSSGGLGYTF.

The DNA of the CDR3 is TGCGCCAGCAGTGAGTCTAGTCTCCCTTTCTACGAGCAGTACTTC. Its protein is CASSESSLPFYEQYF. The chain carries TRBV10-2 and TRBJ2-7, with unresolved D. CDR1 is WSHSY and CDR2 is SAAADI in the germline V gene. The CDR3 is made up of 15 amino acids. Trimming left V 0 bases short and J 3 bases short, with 12 bases between.

V usage is TRBV6-5 and J usage is TRBJ1-1; 7 nucleotides line up with TRBD1. The length of the CDR3 is 13 residues. V was clipped by 10 bases and J by 6 bases; unmatched bases: 11. Germline loops: CDR1 MNHEY, CDR2 SVGAGI. The CDR3 coding sequence is TGTGCCATCAAGGACAGAGGGGGCTCTGAAGCTTTCTTT. Protein: CAIKDRGGSEAFF.

The V call is TRBV3-1 (or the pseudogene TRBV3-2), the J call TRBJ1-1; D is uncertain. Trimming cost V 4 bases and J 7 bases, with 10 bases left between them. The CDR3 has 12 amino acids. CDR1 LGHDT and CDR2 YNNKEL come from the germline V gene (reference sequence). CDR3 in amino acids: CASSRFSGEAFF. For the CDR3, the DNA is TGTGCCAGCAGCCGCTTCAGTGGTGAAGCTTTCTTT.